These 18 T cell receptor beta chains originate from one sample sequenced in a study of identical twins. TCRdb reprocessed the 5' RACE reads with MiXCR, giving one entry per CDR3 protein. The sample includes approximately 250,000 distinct CDR3 sequences, 6.5% to 8% seen only once; the top ten take 14% to 15%. Another study also made use of these data, one on T cells expressing NK-cell markers.

Sequencing input: CD8+ T cells sorted from blood. All receptors come from a woman aged 18 to 35 in good health.

This clonotype has only a few counts. This sequence joins TRBV10-3 and TRBJ1-1; possibly TRBD1 for D (6 bases). In germline, CDR1 is ENHRY, CDR2 SYGVKD. The V end lost 3 bases, the J end lost 4 bases, and 9 bases lay between the germline ends. There are 13 residues in the CDR3. In DNA, the CDR3 is TGTGCCATCAGTGAAAGGACAGCCACTGAAGCTTTCTTT. Protein product: CAISERTATEAFF.

This clonotype was seen at least ten times. The V gene is TRBV7-9, the J gene TRBJ1-1; TRBD1 might be the D (5 bases). This CDR3 comprises 12 residues. The V gene's germline CDR1 is SEHNR and CDR2 FQNEAQ (reference sequence). Trimming cost V 1 base and J 8 bases, with 8 bases left between them. The CDR3 DNA reads as TGTGCCAGCAGCTTAGATGGGGCGGAAGCTTTCTTT. Protein sequence: CASSLDGAEAFF.

Note on this clonotype: A read error may account for a junction end that differs from germline. V is TRBV7-9 and J is TRBJ2-1; no clear D. This CDR3 comprises 12 residues. CDR1 and CDR2 (germline): SEHNR, FQNEAQ (reference sequence). The CDR3 nucleotides read TGTGCCAGCAGATTAGCATCGGATGAGCAGTTCTTC. It specifies CASRLASDEQFF. The variable domain in full, with the rest retrieved from reference TRBV7-9 and TRBJ2-1, is DTGVSQNPRHKITKRGQNVTFRCDPISEHNRLYWYRQTLGQGPEFLTYFQNEAQLEKSRLLSDRFSAERPKGSFSTLEIQRTEQGDSAMYLCASRLASDEQFFGPGTRLTVL.

This chain uses TRBV29-1 with TRBJ1-2, with D maybe TRBD1 (6 bases). CDR3 length: 12 amino acids. Per germline, CDR1 SQVTM and CDR2 ANQGSEA. V gave up 2 bases and J gave up 4 bases, with 8 bases separating them. CDR3: CSVEQGSYGYTF. DNA for the CDR3: TGCAGCGTTGAACAGGGGTCCTATGGCTACACCTTC.

This clonotype showed up many times. The genes are TRBV6-5 and TRBJ2-1; D gene unclear. This CDR3 contains 13 residues. Germline V gene lookup returns CDR1 MNHEY and CDR2 SVGAGI. V lost 0 bases to trimming and J lost 7 bases, with 7 bases between them. CDR3 bases: TGTGCCAGCAGTTACTCGAGGTGGAATGAGCAGTTCTTC. Its translation: CASSYSRWNEQFF.

The genes are TRBV20-1 and TRBJ2-2; 13 nucleotides line up with TRBD2. Losses at the gene ends were 6 bases for V and 6 bases for J; bases not matched to a gene: 16. Germline assignment: CDR1 DFQATT and CDR2 SNEGSKA (reference sequence). The CDR3 has 18 residues. CDR3 DNA sequence: TGCAGTGCCAGGGGGACTAGCGGGACCCTCGGACGAGCCGGGGAGCTGTTTTTT. Amino acids: CSARGTSGTLGRAGELFF.

This clonotype was counted ten times or more. A junction end diverges from the germline sequence, so it may reflect a read error. The chain employs TRBV7-9 and TRBJ2-3; the match to TRBD2 covers 13 bases. CDR3 length equals 16 residues. The V gene's germline CDR1 is SEHNR and CDR2 FQNEAQ (reference sequence). The CDR3 nucleotides are TGTGCCAGCAGCGCATCACTAGCGGGGGGGCTTTTTGGTTCGGATTTT. Its protein is CASSASLAGGLFGSDF.

This clonotype was detected a few times. This chain links TRBV4-1 with TRBJ2-1; TRBD2 matches 10 bases. The V gene end was trimmed by 4 bases and the J gene end by 8 bases; junction bases not matched to a gene: 11. This CDR3 contains 16 residues. Per the germline V gene, CDR1 is MGHRA and CDR2 is YSYEKL. CDR3 amino acids: CASSPWGRTSGHEQFF. CDR3 nucleotide sequence: TGCGCCAGCAGCCCCTGGGGGAGGACTAGCGGACATGAGCAGTTCTTC.

CDR3 nucleotide sequence: TGTGCCAGCAGCTTGGCTCCTACAGGGCCCGGGGAGCTGTTTTTT. This translates into CASSLAPTGPGELFF. V and J are TRBV5-6 and TRBJ2-2, with a tentative D call TRBD1 (6 bases). The V gene lost 0 bases and the J gene lost 6 bases, with 12 bases spanning the gap. This CDR3 has 15 amino acids. Germline V gene sequence: CDR1 SGHDT, CDR2 YYEEEE.

This clonotype was found many times. The rearrangement uses TRBV12-3 or TRBV12-4 and TRBJ2-2, with 7 bases lining up with TRBD2. The CDR3 length is 16 residues. V lost 5 bases and J lost 5; bases outside the gene matches: 11. CDR3 sequence (DNA): TGTGCCAGCAGTCTATCTAGCGGAGCGTGGACCGGGGAGCTGTTTTTT. Translating gives CASSLSSGAWTGELFF.

This chain connects TRBV7-6 to TRBJ2-2; D is perhaps TRBD1 (7 bases). Germline V gene sequence: CDR1 SGHVS, CDR2 FNYEAQ. This CDR3 is built from 15 residues. V lost 1 base, J lost 6 bases, and 12 bases lay in between. CDR3 sequence reads: CASSLEARGAGELFF. The CDR3 region has the DNA TGTGCCAGCAGCTTAGAGGCCAGGGGGGCCGGGGAGCTGTTTTTT.

The sample holds a few counts of this clonotype. The chain's CDR3 is CASSLSPRNEQFF. The CDR3 bases are TGTGCCAGCAGTTTAAGTCCGAGGAATGAGCAGTTCTTC. V usage is TRBV27 and J usage is TRBJ2-1; D ambiguous. Per germline, CDR1 MNHEY and CDR2 SMNVEV (reference sequence). V was shortened by 2 bases and J by 7 bases, with 9 bases between the two germline ends. The CDR3 length is 13 residues.

This clonotype was detected once. The J gene is TRBJ2-7, the V gene TRBV2; D gene ambiguous. Per the germline V gene, CDR1 is SNHLY and CDR2 is FYNNEI. This CDR3 has 16 residues. Trimming took off 6 bases at V and 2 bases at J, with 20 bases between the two ends. The DNA for the CDR3 is TGTGCCAGCAGCGCCACATGGGCGGAGAACCCCTACGAGCAGTACTTC. Residues: CASSATWAENPYEQYF.

This clonotype was seen ten or more times. The chain has TRBV7-9 and TRBJ1-5; maybe TRBD1 (6 bases). CDR1 and CDR2 (germline): SEHNR, FQNEAQ (reference sequence). This CDR3 has 14 amino acids. V shed 3 bases and J shed 4 bases, with 10 bases lying between them. The DNA of the CDR3 is TGTGCCAGCAGCTTGACTACAGGGAATCAGCCCCAGCATTTT. This translates into CASSLTTGNQPQHF.

The CDR3 reads CASSLEPGVDFF. The CDR3 region has the DNA TGTGCCAGCAGCTTAGAGCCGGGCGTCGATTTTTTT. The rearrangement joins TRBV7-9 to TRBJ1-4, with D unresolved. This CDR3 spans 12 amino acids. Trimming pared 1 base from V and 17 bases from J, leaving 14 bases between. CDR1 and CDR2 from the germline V gene are SEHNR and FQNEAQ (reference sequence).

This clonotype appeared many times. The V and J genes are TRBV3-1 and TRBJ2-1; weak D call: TRBD1 (6 bases). This CDR3 contains 15 residues. V was pared by 5 bases and J by 3 bases, with 14 bases between. Germline V lookup: CDR1 LGHDT, CDR2 YNNKEL (reference sequence). CDR3 protein: CASSRTGRIYNEQFF. CDR3 nucleotide sequence: TGTGCCAGCAGCAGAACAGGGAGAATCTACAATGAGCAGTTCTTC.

This clonotype was counted a few times. The CDR3, as DNA: TGTGCCAGCACCCCTGCAGGGGAGGCGGGCTACACCTTC. It codes for CASTPAGEAGYTF. The chain carries TRBV12-3 or TRBV12-4 and TRBJ1-2, with D maybe TRBD1 (6 bases). Trimming shortened V by 7 bases and J by 8 bases, and 17 bases separated the two germline ends. The CDR3 has 13 amino acids.

This clonotype was recorded many times. The chain recombines TRBV11-2 with TRBJ1-3, with D unclear. The CDR3 length is 17 residues. Germline V gene data show CDR1 as SGHAT and CDR2 as FQNNGV. Trimming pared 4 bases from V and 0 bases from J, leaving 16 bases between. CDR3 amino acids: CASSSTAAPFSGNTIYF. For the CDR3, the DNA is TGTGCCAGCAGCTCCACAGCCGCTCCTTTCTCTGGAAACACCATATATTTT.